The T cell receptor (beta chain) under discussion was sequenced for a study of response to subunit inactivated influenza vaccine. This clonotype showed up many times. Its antigen is unidentified. TCRdb processed the RT-PCR reads anew with MiXCR; each CDR3 protein has one entry. The sample contains a few hundred thousand distinct CDR3 sequences, 12% to 15% of which appear only once. Findings and limits, study-wide: Authors suggested that a seasonal influenza vaccination recruits few new T cells each time.

Germline CDR1 LNHDA, CDR2 SQIVND (reference sequence). The CDR3 runs to 13 residues. J was trimmed by 5 bases and V by 8 bases; bases with no gene match: 8. The TCR was taken from a man aged 45 to 65 who received an inactivated influenza vaccine. The chain joins TRBV19 to TRBJ2-5; 7 nucleotides agree with TRBD2. Sample: PBMCs from blood, taken about 13 days after vaccination. CDR3: CASGEQGGETQYF. DNA of the CDR3: TGTGCCAGTGGAGAGCAGGGAGGGGAGACCCAGTACTTC.